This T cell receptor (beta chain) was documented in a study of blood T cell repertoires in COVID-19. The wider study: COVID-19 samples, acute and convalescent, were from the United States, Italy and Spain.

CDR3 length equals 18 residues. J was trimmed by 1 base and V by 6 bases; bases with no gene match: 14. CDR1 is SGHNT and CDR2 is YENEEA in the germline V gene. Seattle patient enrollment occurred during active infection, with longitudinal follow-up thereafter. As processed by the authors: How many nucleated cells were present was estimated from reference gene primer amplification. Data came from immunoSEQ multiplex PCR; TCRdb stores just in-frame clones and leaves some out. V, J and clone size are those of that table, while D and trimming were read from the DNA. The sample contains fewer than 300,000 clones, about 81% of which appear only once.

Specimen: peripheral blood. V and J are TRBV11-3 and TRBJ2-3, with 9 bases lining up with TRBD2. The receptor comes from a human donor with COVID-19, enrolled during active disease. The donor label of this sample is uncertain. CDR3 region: CASSPAAKSSGGTDTQYF. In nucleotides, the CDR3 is TGTGCCAGCAGTCCCGCGGCCAAATCTAGCGGGGGCACAGATACGCAGTATTTT.